What follows are 4 T cell receptor beta chains derived from one specimen sequenced in a study of Ad26.COV2.S vaccination and SARS-CoV-2 variants (dated by TCRdb to the early 2020s). The method behind the library was the immunoSEQ multiplex PCR assay. This is the immuneACCESS table as TCRdb keeps it, with only in-frame sequences that have V and J called. A part of the clones is gone; compared with another copy, unresolved V genes explain less than half, and the rest is unexplained. The sample table shows around 400,000 clones, and approximately 83% are seen once. Of the sample, approximately 7.8% falls within the top ten clones. Sample treatment or condition, as interpreted from the label and publication: some 20 received Ad26.COV2.S at low or high dose, single or two shots; five or six received placebo; per-sample allocation not given. For vaccine and placebo recipients, repertoires were sequenced using samples collected on day 63 after the first injection.

Source: peripheral blood, taken in a trial of Ad26.COV2.S vaccine versus placebo. These receptor sequences come from a person aged 18-60 years who received the Ad26.COV2.S COVID-19 vaccine or a placebo.

This clone was recorded a few times. This chain links TRBV24-1 with TRBJ2-2; 8 bases map to TRBD1. After removal of 1 base from V and 5 bases from J, the junction contained 8 bases not matched to a gene. This CDR3 has 17 amino acids. CDR1 and CDR2 from the germline V gene are KGHDR and SFDVKD. The CDR3 loop is CATSDFETGVGTGELFF. The CDR3 DNA is TGTGCCACCAGTGATTTCGAGACAGGGGTAGGAACCGGGGAGCTGTTTTTT.

This chain uses TRBV6-5 with TRBJ1-1, with TRBD1 as a possible D gene (6 bases). The CDR3 has 15 residues. Trimming took off 8 bases at V and 5 bases at J, with 21 bases between the two ends. Germline V gene lookup returns CDR1 MNHEY and CDR2 SVGAGI. CDR3 protein: CASGLGGGVSTEAFF. DNA of the CDR3: TGTGCCAGCGGCCTTGGGGGGGGCGTTAGTACTGAAGCTTTCTTT.

The rearrangement joins TRBV4-3 to TRBJ1-1, with D uncertain. Germline CDR1 and CDR2: LGHNA and YSLEER. The CDR3 is 13 amino acids. Trimming stripped 1 base from V and 7 bases from J, with 10 bases between. The CDR3 coding sequence is TGCGCCAGCAGCCAAGCGGACGGACTTGAAGCTTTCTTT. This gives the protein CASSQADGLEAFF.

The chain carries TRBV7-2 and TRBJ2-5; perhaps TRBD2 as D (6 bases). CDR1 SGHTA and CDR2 FQGNSA come from the germline V gene. CDR3 length equals 13 residues. V dropped 4 bases and J dropped 3 bases, with 9 bases sitting between them. CDR3 sequence: CASSWDSEETQYF. In DNA form, the CDR3 reads TGTGCCAGCAGCTGGGACTCAGAAGAGACCCAGTACTTC.